This TCR beta chain was identified in a study of beta chain features in type 1 diabetes. Study-wide findings and caveats: Moderate yet significant TCRB CDR3 shortening was seen in Type 1 diabetes patients in all four CD4+ subsets.

This clone was counted a few times. Its specificity is unknown. Blood was drawn once from each donor into heparinised tubes. The draws averaged around 110 mL. Naive, central memory, regulatory and stem cell-like memory cells within the CD4+ compartment were sorted using CD45RO/CCR7/CD25/CD127/CD95/CD27. Expressed TCRB transcripts were sequenced because the isolated RNA had all been reverse transcribed beforehand. The protocol was immunoSEQ multiplex PCR, while the TCRdb copy is restricted to in-frame clones and leaves out a portion. Of around 150,000 clones listed, roughly 65% were seen once; the top ten hold roughly 0.089%. This TCR was recovered from a man younger than 40 with type 1 diabetes. The sample was naive CD4+ T cells from blood.

The CDR3 here is CASSSTIRGRETQYF. The CDR3 region has the DNA TGTGCCAGCAGCTCAACAATCAGGGGCCGAGAGACCCAGTACTTC. The gene calls are TRBV9 and TRBJ2-5, with D perhaps matching TRBD1 (6 bases). Trimming cost V 4 bases and J 4 bases, with 17 bases left between them. There are 15 residues in the CDR3. In germline, CDR1 is SGDLS, CDR2 YYNGEE.